This T cell receptor beta chain is drawn from a study of shared T cell receptors in the human thymus. The CDR3 length is 16 residues. CDR1 is MNHNY, CDR2 SVGAGI, per germline (reference sequence). The V end lost 0 bases, the J end lost 3 bases, and 13 bases lay between the germline ends. This clone was recorded only once. Method: immunoSEQ multiplex PCR; TCRdb's copy keeps in-frame clones and lacks some. The data show roughly 660,000 clones, 70% to 90% seen once. These data are also associated with another study on human thymus T cells. That work contributes: All donors were healthy Finnish infants who were undergoing corrective surgery to treat congenital heart defects. The thymus tissue came from resections taken during corrective heart surgery. Thymic and blood repertoires appeared to show biased V and J gene usage. Reports from related research described highly overlapping thymic repertoires among unrelated individuals.

The source material was thymocytes. The receptor's source is a boy under three years old with a congenital heart defect. The chain couples TRBV6-6 to TRBJ2-3, with D possibly being TRBD2 (6 bases). The chain's CDR3 is CASSYSGGGGTDTQYF. The CDR3 nucleotides are TGTGCCAGCAGTTACTCGGGGGGTGGGGGAACAGATACGCAGTATTTT.